Each of the 32 T cell receptor beta chains below was sequenced from the same sample in a study of T cells after posttransplantation cyclophosphamide. Clones were read by immunoSEQ multiplex PCR, and TCRdb kept only the in-frame ones, dropping some. The sample shows about 52,000 clones, 94% of them seen only once. Input material: PBMCs. The receptors here all came from a woman in her twenties or thirties in good health and a related stem cell transplant donor.

The chain links TRBV5-4 to TRBJ2-7; 13 bases are a match to TRBD2. The V gene's germline CDR1 is SGHNT and CDR2 YYREEE (reference sequence). CDR3 size: 16 residues. The V segment lost 5 bases and the J segment 0 bases; nucleotides outside the gene matches: 5. CDR3 DNA: TGTGCCAGCAGTTTGACTAGCGGGGGGACCTCCTACGAGCAGTACTTC. It yields the protein CASSLTSGGTSYEQYF.

The table lists this clone with a count of one. The CDR3 region is CASSISFRGAEAFF. DNA for the CDR3: TGTGCCAGTAGTATCTCATTCAGGGGCGCTGAAGCTTTCTTT. V usage is TRBV19 and J usage is TRBJ1-1; D possibly corresponds to TRBD1 (6 bases). V lost 3 bases to trimming and J lost 6 bases, with 14 bases between them. Germline lookup yields CDR1 LNHDA and CDR2 SQIVND (reference sequence). This CDR3 contains 14 residues.

This sequence joins TRBV7-3 and TRBJ1-6; possibly TRBD1 for D (5 bases). The CDR3 consists of 14 residues. Per germline, CDR1 SGHTA and CDR2 FQGTGA. Trimming cost V 8 bases and J 9 bases, with 17 bases left between them. This CDR3 is CASGSGVTGSPLHF. CDR3 bases: TGTGCCAGCGGGTCGGGGGTGACGGGTTCACCCCTCCACTTT.

The gene calls are TRBV2 and TRBJ2-1; D is perhaps TRBD1 (5 bases). Germline CDR1 SNHLY, CDR2 FYNNEI. Deletions cut 6 bases from V and 1 base from J, with 13 bases between. The CDR3 is 15 amino acids. The DNA for the CDR3 is TGTGCCAGCAGGACGCGGCAGGGTTCCTACAATGAGCAGTTCTTC. This sequence encodes CASRTRQGSYNEQFF.

The genes are TRBV28 and TRBJ2-5; 8 nucleotides align to TRBD1. Per germline, CDR1 MDHEN and CDR2 SYDVKM. V was clipped by 6 bases and J by 5 bases; unmatched bases: 5. The CDR3 has 13 amino acids. The CDR3 reads CASRPGGIETQYF. The CDR3 region has the DNA TGTGCCAGCAGGCCAGGGGGCATCGAGACCCAGTACTTC.

The rearrangement links TRBV10-3 to TRBJ1-3; a weak D match, TRBD1 (6 bases). CDR1 ENHRY and CDR2 SYGVKD come from the germline V gene. This CDR3 is 13 amino acids long. Trimming took 7 bases from V and 5 from J, leaving 12 bases between them. CDR3 amino acids: CAITTQGRNTIYF. In DNA form, the CDR3 reads TGTGCCATCACCACACAGGGACGAAACACCATATATTTT.

The rearrangement links TRBV28 to TRBJ2-7; perhaps TRBD1 as D (6 bases). The CDR3 runs to 15 residues. V gave up 6 bases and J gave up 5 bases, with 20 bases separating them. The germline V gene encodes CDR1 MDHEN and CDR2 SYDVKM. CDR3 nucleotide sequence: TGTGCCAGCAGCCACACACTTCAGGGGCAAGACGAGCAGTACTTC. Its protein product is CASSHTLQGQDEQYF.

The chain recombines TRBV19 with TRBJ1-4; 8 bases are shared with TRBD1. CDR3 length equals 16 residues. V was pared by 6 bases and J by 9 bases, with 15 bases of the junction left unmatched. CDR1 and CDR2 (germline): LNHDA, SQIVND (reference sequence). The CDR3 is CASSPTGQAAGKKLFF. In DNA form, the CDR3 reads TGTGCCAGTAGCCCCACGGGACAGGCGGCCGGGAAAAAACTGTTTTTT.

The chain employs TRBV30 and TRBJ1-4; 7 bases are shared with TRBD1. The junction had 10 bases not matched to a gene; V was cut back by 2 bases and J by 4 bases. The CDR3 is 16 amino acids. Looked up from germline, CDR1 is GTSNPN and CDR2 is SVGIG (reference sequence). Written as DNA, the CDR3 is TGTGCCTGGAGTAACGGGGACAGAGGATATAATGAAAAACTGTTTTTT. This codes for CAWSNGDRGYNEKLFF.

The chain employs TRBV28 and TRBJ2-3, with unresolved D. Germline CDR1 and CDR2: MDHEN and SYDVKM. This CDR3 contains 12 residues. Trimming shortened V by 4 bases and J by 6 bases, and 8 bases separated the two germline ends. In DNA, the CDR3 is TGTGCCAGCAGTTCTCTCGCGGATACGCAGTATTTT. Protein sequence: CASSSLADTQYF. Variable domain in full (rest from reference TRBV28 and TRBJ2-3): DVKVTQSSRYLVKRTGEKVFLECVQDMDHENMFWYRQDPGLGLRLIYFSYDVKMKEKGDIPEGYSVSREKKERFSLILESASTNQTSMYLCASSSLADTQYFGPGTRLTVL.

The chain employs TRBV19 and TRBJ1-1, with D possibly being TRBD1 (5 bases). CDR3 length equals 12 residues. Germline V lookup: CDR1 LNHDA, CDR2 SQIVND (reference sequence). V shed 9 bases and J shed 4 bases, with 12 bases lying between them. The CDR3 sequence is CASRVGGTEAFF. The CDR3 DNA reads TGTGCCAGCCGGGTGGGGGGCACTGAAGCTTTCTTT. Combining the CDR3 with reference TRBV19 and TRBJ1-1 gives the whole variable domain DGGITQSPKYLFRKEGQNVTLSCEQNLNHDAMYWYRQDPGQGLRLIYYSQIVNDFQKGDIAEGYSVSREKKESFPLTVTSAQKNPTAFYLCASRVGGTEAFFGQGTRLTVV.

This sequence joins TRBV4-3 and TRBJ2-7, with 12 bases aligning to TRBD2. The CDR3 loop spans 17 amino acids. J was trimmed by 7 bases and V by 2 bases; bases with no gene match: 12. Germline V gene sequence: CDR1 LGHNA, CDR2 YSLEER. The CDR3 nucleotides read TGCGCCAGCAGCCAACGTATCCTAGCGGGGGGGGCTGGGGAGCAGTACTTC. It specifies CASSQRILAGGAGEQYF.

This clone was recorded once. The CDR3 region has the DNA TGTGCCAGCAGTTTTTTAGCGGGGGGTAGTTCTTACGAGCAGTACTTC. Protein: CASSFLAGGSSYEQYF. The chain joins TRBV28 to TRBJ2-7; 10 positions match TRBD2. The trim removed 3 bases at V and 4 bases at J, leaving 9 bases unmatched. Germline CDR1 and CDR2: MDHEN and SYDVKM. The CDR3 is 16 amino acids. The full variable domain, completed using reference TRBV28 and TRBJ2-7, is DVKVTQSSRYLVKRTGEKVFLECVQDMDHENMFWYRQDPGLGLRLIYFSYDVKMKEKGDIPEGYSVSREKKERFSLILESASTNQTSMYLCASSFLAGGSSYEQYFGPGTRLTVT.

This chain links TRBV10-1 with TRBJ1-2, with TRBD1 matching 8 bases. With 6 bases clipped from V and 8 bases from J, the junction kept 11 bases outside the gene matches. In germline, CDR1 is WNHNN, CDR2 SYGVQD (reference sequence). The CDR3 extends over 14 amino acids. CDR3 bases: TGCGCCAGCAGCAAGGACAGGGTTCCGCGGGGCTACACCTTC. It encodes CASSKDRVPRGYTF.

The chain is built from TRBV5-6 and TRBJ1-2, with D possibly TRBD1 on 5 matching bases. CDR1 and CDR2 from the germline V gene are SGHDT and YYEEEE. V shed 0 bases and J shed 10 bases, with 10 bases lying between them. The CDR3 loop spans 12 amino acids. The CDR3 sequence: CASSLARVDYTF. The CDR3 region has the DNA TGTGCCAGCAGCTTGGCCAGGGTAGACTACACCTTC.

The chain carries TRBV5-1 and TRBJ1-2; 7 nucleotides align to TRBD1. Germline V gene sequence: CDR1 SGHRS, CDR2 YFSETQ. Germline trimming cut 4 bases from V and 4 bases from J; bases unmatched to any gene: 7. The CDR3 is 14 amino acids. DNA for the CDR3: TGCGCCAGCAGCCTGGGGCAGGGGGTCTATGGCTACACCTTC. Residues: CASSLGQGVYGYTF.

On this clone itself: The junction and the germline gene differ at one end; a read error may be behind it. CDR3: CASSLVQGYSSPLHF. DNA of the CDR3: TGCGCCAGCAGCTTGGTCCAGGGGTATAGTTCACCCCTCCACTTT. The V gene is TRBV5-1, the J gene TRBJ1-6; tentative D call: TRBD1 (6 bases). The CDR3 has 15 amino acids. CDR1 and CDR2 from the germline V gene are SGHRS and YFSETQ.

The chain has TRBV7-9 and TRBJ2-7; 8 nucleotides match TRBD2. CDR3 size: 17 residues. V lost 7 bases and J lost 5; bases outside the gene matches: 19. Germline values: CDR1 SEHNR, CDR2 FQNEAQ (reference sequence). The CDR3 is CASILMGLAGNTDEQYF. The CDR3 coding sequence is TGTGCCAGCATCCTCATGGGGCTAGCGGGTAATACGGACGAGCAGTACTTC.

The chain recombines TRBV27 with TRBJ1-1; 8 nucleotides line up with TRBD1. Trimming took 5 bases from V and 0 from J; bases not matched to a gene: 8. The CDR3 is made up of 16 amino acids. Per the germline V gene, CDR1 is MNHEY and CDR2 is SMNVEV (reference sequence). In DNA, the CDR3 is TGTGCCAGCAGTGAGGGGACAGGCGTTTTGAACACTGAAGCTTTCTTT. Protein: CASSEGTGVLNTEAFF.

V usage is TRBV2 and J usage is TRBJ1-4; 7 bases are shared with TRBD1. This CDR3 region has 14 residues. The trim removed 5 bases at V and 2 bases at J, leaving 2 bases unmatched. CDR1 and CDR2 from the germline V gene are SNHLY and FYNNEI. The DNA of the CDR3 is TGTGCCAGCAGTTACAGGGGCACTAATGAAAAACTGTTTTTT. It specifies CASSYRGTNEKLFF.

This clone was observed a single time. The rearrangement uses TRBV6-6 and TRBJ1-1; 8 bases are shared with TRBD1. Germline CDR1 reads MNHNY; CDR2 reads SVGAGI (reference sequence). V gave up 2 bases and J gave up 6 bases; unmatched junction bases: 2. The CDR3 contains 13 residues. The CDR3 bases are TGTGCCAGCAGTTACCACAGGGGGGCTGAAGCTTTCTTT. This codes for CASSYHRGAEAFF.

This clone was detected once. J is TRBJ1-2 and V is TRBV6-5; unclear D gene. Germline CDR1 reads MNHEY; CDR2 reads SVGAGI. V was clipped by 0 bases and J by 8 bases, with 13 bases between them. This CDR3 contains 14 residues. The CDR3 DNA reads as TGTGCCAGCAGTTACTCACGATCGGGGTCGGGCTACACCTTC. It codes for CASSYSRSGSGYTF.

This chain uses TRBV25-1 with TRBJ1-1, with 11 bases matching TRBD1. Germline CDR1 reads MGHDK; CDR2 reads SYGVNS. Trimming removed 6 bases from V and 8 bases from J; junction bases left unmatched: 11. This CDR3 has 15 amino acids. DNA for the CDR3: TGTGCCAGCAGCGACCGGACAGGGGGCCGTTGGGAAGCTTTCTTT. Its translation: CASSDRTGGRWEAFF.

The V gene is TRBV29-1, the J gene TRBJ2-1; D unclear. V shed 4 bases and J shed 0 bases, with 10 bases lying between them. The CDR3 sequence is 14 residues long. The germline V gene has CDR1 SQVTM and CDR2 ANQGSEA. CDR3 bases: TGCAGCGTTGCTTTCCGTTTCTCCTACAATGAGCAGTTCTTC. Encoded protein: CSVAFRFSYNEQFF.

The V call is TRBV6-1, the J call TRBJ1-2; D possibly corresponds to TRBD1 (6 bases). V lost 3 bases, J lost 6 bases, and 11 bases lay in between. The germline CDR1 and CDR2 sequences are MNHNS and SASEGT. The CDR3 contains 13 residues. CDR3 in DNA: TGTGCCAGCAGTGAGGGGGCAACAGATGGCTACACCTTC. Translated, it gives CASSEGATDGYTF.

The chain uses TRBV5-1 and TRBJ2-3; a possible D gene is TRBD1 (5 bases). CDR3 size: 14 residues. Germline V lookup: CDR1 SGHRS, CDR2 YFSETQ. The ends were cut back, 0 bases at V and 5 bases at J, with 10 bases in the middle. The CDR3, as DNA: TGCGCCAGCAGCTTGGGGCAGGGTGAAGATACGCAGTATTTT. Amino acids: CASSLGQGEDTQYF.

The chain is built from TRBV14 and TRBJ1-2; 8 nucleotides match TRBD1. Looked up from germline, CDR1 is SGHDN and CDR2 is FVKESK. The CDR3 loop spans 15 amino acids. The trim removed 4 bases at V and 7 bases at J, leaving 11 bases unmatched. CDR3 region: CASSLISGTGGGYTF. In DNA, the CDR3 is TGTGCCAGCAGCCTAATCTCCGGGACAGGCGGTGGCTACACCTTC. Filled out from reference TRBV14 and TRBJ1-2, the complete variable domain reads EAGVTQFPSHSVIEKGQTVTLRCDPISGHDNLYWYRRVMGKEIKFLLHFVKESKQDESGMPNNRFLAERTGGTYSTLKVQPAELEDSGVYFCASSLISGTGGGYTFGSGTRLTVV.

This clone was seen a handful of times. V and J are TRBV4-2 and TRBJ2-3, with 10 bases aligning to TRBD2. This CDR3 contains 13 residues. With 6 bases clipped from V and 6 bases from J, the junction kept 3 bases outside the gene matches. CDR1 and CDR2 from the germline V gene are LGHNA and YNFKEQ. DNA of the CDR3: TGTGCCAGCAGTGGGACTAGCGCCGATACGCAGTATTTT. The encoded protein is CASSGTSADTQYF.

The rearrangement joins TRBV5-4 to TRBJ1-2; D is perhaps TRBD1 (5 bases). V was cut by 4 bases and J by 3 bases, with 13 bases left in between. This CDR3 is 14 amino acids long. CDR1 is SGHNT and CDR2 is YYREEE in the germline V gene (reference sequence). In DNA, the CDR3 is TGTGCCAGCAGCCCCCCAGGGATAGACTATGGCTACACCTTC. This encodes CASSPPGIDYGYTF.

The V gene is TRBV11-3, the J gene TRBJ2-3; TRBD1 matches at 8 bases. The J segment lost 2 bases and the V segment lost 1 base, leaving 5 bases of the junction unmatched. From germline, CDR1 is SGHNT and CDR2 YENEEA. This CDR3 spans 16 amino acids. The CDR3 here is CASSLGRGLATDTQYF. CDR3 nucleotide sequence: TGTGCCAGCAGCTTAGGCAGGGGGCTTGCCACAGATACGCAGTATTTT. Filled out from reference TRBV11-3 and TRBJ2-3, the complete variable domain reads EAGVVQSPRYKIIEKKQPVAFWCNPISGHNTLYWYLQNLGQGPELLIRYENEEAVDDSQLPKDRFSAERLKGVDSTLKIQPAELGDSAVYLCASSLGRGLATDTQYFGPGTRLTVL.

This sequence joins TRBV25-1 and TRBJ2-3; 7 bases line up with TRBD1. This CDR3 is built from 13 residues. Germline CDR1 reads MGHDK; CDR2 reads SYGVNS. V was pared by 6 bases and J by 4 bases, with 4 bases of the junction left unmatched. The CDR3 here is CASSATGADTQYF. For the CDR3, the DNA is TGTGCCAGCAGCGCAACAGGGGCAGATACGCAGTATTTT.

V is TRBV7-3 and J is TRBJ2-1; no reliable D call. Trimming took 4 bases from V and 0 from J, leaving 10 bases between them. CDR3 length equals 15 residues. Germline V gene lookup returns CDR1 SGHTA and CDR2 FQGTGA. The CDR3 region is CASSSLSSSYNEQFF. CDR3 in DNA: TGTGCCAGCAGCTCGTTATCGAGCTCCTACAATGAGCAGTTCTTC.